A selection of T cell receptor beta chains follows, all from one sample in a study of CD8 T cells in ankylosing spondylitis. TCRdb reanalysed the 5' RACE reads using MiXCR and keeps one entry per CDR3 protein. The sample lists about 800,000 distinct CDR3 sequences; 12% were seen once. The sequenced sample was blood, either unsorted or a sorted T cell fraction (not recorded which). The origin of the receptors is a male donor with ankylosing spondylitis. CDR3s include the opening cysteine and the closing phenylalanine or tryptophan. The D gene is left open where the match is weak. Not all rows give a size; the values are once, few, many and, for expanded clones, a class.

>TRBJ2-3|TRBV5-1|TRBD2|-
TGCGCCAGCAGCTTGGGCGCAGCGGGAGGAGACACAGATACGCAGTATTTT
CASSLGAAGGDTDTQYF
>TRBJ2-7|TRBV20-1|TRBD1|-
TGCAGTGCCCTGACAGGGAACTACGAGCAGTACTTC
CSALTGNYEQYF
>TRBJ2-5|TRBV3-1|TRBD2|-
TGTGCCAGCAGCCAAGATCGCCTAGCGGGGAGGACCCAGTACTTC
CASSQDRLAGRTQYF
>TRBJ1-6|TRBV20-1|-|-
TGCAGTGCTAGTCGCCCCGGACAGACGAGCTCCTATAATTCACCCCTCCACTTT
CSASRPGQTSSYNSPLHF
>TRBJ2-7|TRBV7-2|-|many
TGTGCCAGCAGCTTACAGGGGACTCCTTCCTACGAGCAGTACTTC
CASSLQGTPSYEQYF
>TRBJ2-1|TRBV20-1|TRBD2|few
TGCAGTGCTAGCGCACCCTCCGCGGGAGGGGAGCAGTTCTTC
CSASAPSAGGEQFF
>TRBJ2-1|TRBV4-1|TRBD1|-
TGCGCCAGCAGACATCCGGGACAGAGATACAATGAGCAGTTCTTC
CASRHPGQRYNEQFF
>TRBJ1-2|TRBV7-8|-|many
TGTGCCAGCAGCTTAGGACCGAGCTATGGCTACACCTTC
CASSLGPSYGYTF
>TRBJ1-4|TRBV7-2|TRBD1|-
TGTGCCAGCAGCCCACACAGGGGCGGGAGTGAAAAACTGTTTTTT
CASSPHRGGSEKLFF
>TRBJ2-1|TRBV7-2|-|few
TGTGCCAGCAGCTTACGCTCGGGACTTCACTACAATGAGCAGTTCTTC
CASSLRSGLHYNEQFF
>TRBJ2-7|TRBV2|-|few
TGTGCCAGCAGTCTGATAAGGGCAACCTACGAGCAGTACTTC
CASSLIRATYEQYF
>TRBJ2-6|TRBV4-3|-|-
TGCGCCAGCAGCCAAGAGGGCGGTACTGGGGCCAACGTCCTGACTTTC
CASSQEGGTGANVLTF
>TRBJ2-1|TRBV20-1|-|few
TGCAGTGCTAGAAGTTTGGCAGGGACCGCCTACAATGAGCAGTTCTTC
CSARSLAGTAYNEQFF
>TRBJ1-6|TRBV7-9|TRBD1|-
TGTGCCAGCAGCACACCGGCGACAGGGCGGACGACCCTCCACTTT
CASSTPATGRTTLHF
>TRBJ2-1|TRBV20-1|TRBD2|many
TGCAGTGCTAGAGTGTTCGCGGGAGAGGGGTACAATGAGCAGTTCTTC
CSARVFAGEGYNEQFF
>TRBJ2-5|TRBV20-1|-|many
TGCAGTGCTAGAGGGGCGCTAAAAGAGACCCAGTACTTC
CSARGALKETQYF
>TRBJ1-2|TRBV9|-|-
TGTGCCAGCAGCGTAGGCACGGCCATCACCTTTAACTATGGCTACACCTTC
CASSVGTAITFNYGYTF
>TRBJ2-2|TRBV29-1|TRBD2|once
TGCAGCGCAAAGACTAGCGGGGTGAACACCGGGGAGCTGTTTTTT
CSAKTSGVNTGELFF
>TRBJ2-3|TRBV4-3|-|few
TGCGCCAGCAGCCAGCGGGATCTCCGGGGGGATACGCAGTATTTT
CASSQRDLRGDTQYF
>TRBJ2-7|TRBV10-3|TRBD2|-
TGTGCCATCAGTGAGAAGACTAGCGGGAGCTCCTACGAGCAGTACTTC
CAISEKTSGSSYEQYF
>TRBJ2-1|TRBV20-1|-|few
TGCAGTGCTAGGTCGGACTACAATGAGCAGTTCTTC
CSARSDYNEQFF
>TRBJ1-4|TRBV6-5|-|few
TGTGCCAGCAGTTACTCGGGATACTCTAATGAAAAACTGTTTTTT
CASSYSGYSNEKLFF
>TRBJ1-2|TRBV4-2|-|few
TGTGCCAGCAGCCTGAGGGTGGCGGGTACTCCTGGCTACACCTTC
CASSLRVAGTPGYTF
>TRBJ2-5|TRBV25-1|-|many
TGTGCCAGCAGTGACTATTTCGGGAAGGGAGAGACCCAGTACTTC
CASSDYFGKGETQYF
>TRBJ2-2|TRBV6-1|TRBD1|few
TGTGCCAGCAGATCCGGGACAGGGGATGTCGGGGAGCTGTTTTTT
CASRSGTGDVGELFF
>TRBJ2-3|TRBV24-1|-|few
TGTGCCACCACGCCAGACAGTAGCACAGATACGCAGTATTTT
CATTPDSSTDTQYF
>TRBJ1-5|TRBV7-2|-|-
TGTGCCAGCAGCTTAGTTCCGGGATGGTACAGCAATCAGCCCCAGCATTTT
CASSLVPGWYSNQPQHF
>TRBJ2-7|TRBV6-1|-|-
TGTGCCAGCACGGAGGGGGGAGGGCCTTACGAGCAGTACTTC
CASTEGGGPYEQYF
>TRBJ2-1|TRBV20-1|-|many
TGCAGTGCTCTCCTGCCCAATGAGCAGTTCTTC
CSALLPNEQFF
>TRBJ2-5|TRBV6-1|-|-
TGTGCCAGCAGCCGCAGACAGGCCGCGCTGGGGGAGACCCAGTACTTC
CASSRRQAALGETQYF
>TRBJ2-3|TRBV7-2|TRBD2|few
TGTGCCAGCAGCCGGACTAGCCCACATACGCAGTATTTT
CASSRTSPHTQYF
>TRBJ1-3|TRBV27|-|few
TGTGCCAGCACCTCGGGGGCGCCGAGCTCTGGAAACACCATATATTTT
CASTSGAPSSGNTIYF
>TRBJ1-4|TRBV29-1|-|many
TGCAGCGCGTTTGGGGCAGATGAAAAACTGTTTTTT
CSAFGADEKLFF
>TRBJ1-2|TRBV6-1|TRBD1|-
TGTGCCAGCAGAAGACAGGGAGGTTCGGATGGCTACACCTTC
CASRRQGGSDGYTF
>TRBJ2-1|TRBV20-1|-|many
TGCAGTGGTACCGGGGGAGACCTTTACAATGAGCAGTTCTTC
CSGTGGDLYNEQFF
>TRBJ2-7|TRBV14|-|-
TGTGCCAGCAGCCAAGTCTTAGCAGGGTTCGACGAGCAGTACTTC
CASSQVLAGFDEQYF
>TRBJ1-1|TRBV4-3|TRBD1|few
TGCGCCAGCAGCCAAGGGACAGGACGGGAAGCTTTCTTT
CASSQGTGREAFF
>TRBJ1-2|TRBV15|-|-
TGTGCCACCAGCACTCCCGGGAGCAGTAACTATGGCTACACCTTC
CATSTPGSSNYGYTF
>TRBJ1-6|TRBV20-1|-|many
TGCAGTGCGAGTCGGGGGTTCTATAATTCACCCCTCCACTTT
CSASRGFYNSPLHF
>TRBJ2-7|TRBV20-1|-|few
TGCAGTGCTAGACCCCCGGGCAGCTACGAGCAGTACTTC
CSARPPGSYEQYF
>TRBJ2-1|TRBV6-5|-|-
TGTGCCAGCAGTTACTCCTACAGGGACCACTACAATGAGCAGTTCTTC
CASSYSYRDHYNEQFF
>TRBJ2-3|TRBV20-1|TRBD1|few
TGCAGTGAGAACGCCGGGACAGGGGTAGATACGCAGTATTTT
CSENAGTGVDTQYF
>TRBJ1-4|TRBV6-1|-|-
TGTGCCAGCAGTGAGATCAGGGAAGAAAAACTGTTTTTT
CASSEIREEKLFF
>TRBJ2-3|TRBV24-1|TRBD1|-
TGTGCCACCAGTGATACAGGGGGCTACGCAGATACGCAGTATTTT
CATSDTGGYADTQYF
>TRBJ1-6|TRBV2|-|few
TGTGCCAGCAGTGATTTCCGACCGGGGGCTCCCCTCCACTTT
CASSDFRPGAPLHF
>TRBJ2-5|TRBV9|TRBD1|-
TGTGCCAGCAGCGTTGGGGCAGGGGGCGGACAAGAGACCCAGTACTTC
CASSVGAGGGQETQYF
>TRBJ2-7|TRBV12-3/TRBV12-4|TRBD1|few
TGTGCCAGCAGTCCCGGGGGGACAGGGCTCTCCTACGAGCAGTACTTC
CASSPGGTGLSYEQYF
>TRBJ1-1|TRBV6-1|-|few
TGTGCCAGCATCGGGTGGGGTTTGGGCACTGAAGCTTTCTTT
CASIGWGLGTEAFF
>TRBJ2-5|TRBV4-2|-|many
TGTGCCAGCAGCCAAGTAGGAGGATCAGAAGAGACCCAGTACTTC
CASSQVGGSEETQYF
>TRBJ2-7|TRBV5-1|TRBD2|-
TGCGCCAGCAGCTTGAGCGGGAACACCTACGAGCAGTACTTC
CASSLSGNTYEQYF
>TRBJ2-7|TRBV6-2/TRBV6-3|-|-
TGTGCCACCTTCGTTGCGGGTTACGAGCAGTACTTC
CATFVAGYEQYF
>TRBJ2-1|TRBV9|-|few
TGTGCCAGCAGCCCCCGCGGGTGGGATGAGCAGTTCTTC
CASSPRGWDEQFF
>TRBJ2-3|TRBV20-1|-|few
TGCAGTGCTAGAGATGGGCTAGCAATAGATACGCAGTATTTT
CSARDGLAIDTQYF
>TRBJ1-5|TRBV20-1|-|many
TGCAGTGCTACCTCGGGCCTCAGGGATCAGCCCCAGCATTTT
CSATSGLRDQPQHF
>TRBJ1-5|TRBV19|TRBD1|few
TGTGCCAGTAGTTTCAGGGGGCGCGGTCAGCCCCAGCATTTT
CASSFRGRGQPQHF